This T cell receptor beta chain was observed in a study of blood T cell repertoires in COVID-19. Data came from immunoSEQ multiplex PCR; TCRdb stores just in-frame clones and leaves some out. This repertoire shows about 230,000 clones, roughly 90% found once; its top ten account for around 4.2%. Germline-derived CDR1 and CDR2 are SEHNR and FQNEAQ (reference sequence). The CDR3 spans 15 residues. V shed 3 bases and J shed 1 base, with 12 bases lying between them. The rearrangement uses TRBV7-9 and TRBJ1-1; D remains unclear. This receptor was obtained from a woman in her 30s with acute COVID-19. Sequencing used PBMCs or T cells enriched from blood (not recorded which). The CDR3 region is CASSLMVLRNTEAFF. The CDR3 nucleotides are TGTGCCAGCAGCTTGATGGTCCTACGGAACACTGAAGCTTTCTTT.